These 18 T cell receptor beta chains came from one sample sequenced in a study of T cell repertoires in cytomegalovirus infection. TCRdb analysed the reads with MiXCR anew, one entry per CDR3 protein. The sample contains roughly 600,000 distinct CDR3 sequences, 20% to 25% of which appear only once. Specimen: CD8+ T cells from PBMCs. The source of these receptors is a human donor in good health (CMV status not recorded). Some clones in this sample may be carry-over from other donors' samples.

This clonotype was observed a handful of times. The genes are TRBV28 and TRBJ1-6, with D unresolved. The CDR3 is 12 amino acids. Trimming removed 5 bases from V and 11 bases from J, with 10 bases in between. The germline CDR1 and CDR2 sequences are MDHEN and SYDVKM. The CDR3 loop is CASSQYIPPLHF. For the CDR3, the DNA is TGTGCCAGCAGTCAGTACATTCCACCCCTCCACTTT. Supplemented by reference TRBV28 and TRBJ1-6, the full variable domain reads DVKVTQSSRYLVKRTGEKVFLECVQDMDHENMFWYRQDPGLGLRLIYFSYDVKMKEKGDIPEGYSVSREKKERFSLILESASTNQTSMYLCASSQYIPPLHFGNGTRLTVT.

The chain has TRBV20-1 and TRBJ1-2; a weak D match, TRBD1 (5 bases). Looked up from germline, CDR1 is DFQATT and CDR2 is SNEGSKA (reference sequence). The CDR3 sequence is 13 residues long. The germline V and J ends were trimmed by 1 base and 4 bases, with 10 bases remaining between them. CDR3 residues: CSARARVGYGYTF. The CDR3 nucleotides read TGCAGTGCTAGAGCCAGGGTTGGCTATGGCTACACCTTC.

This clonotype was observed a handful of times. The chain is built from TRBV27 and TRBJ2-1; 12 nucleotides align to TRBD1. In germline, CDR1 is MNHEY, CDR2 SMNVEV (reference sequence). Unmatched junction bases numbered 8, after V lost 7 bases and J lost 4 bases. The CDR3 sequence is 16 residues long. Here the CDR3 DNA reads TGTGCCAGCACCCCGGGGGGACAGGGGGCTTACAATGAGCAGTTCTTC. It is translated as CASTPGGQGAYNEQFF.

The J gene is TRBJ2-3, the V gene TRBV18, with 9 bases lining up with TRBD1. The CDR3 totals 18 residues. Trimming removed 2 bases from V and 2 bases from J; junction bases left unmatched: 11. Germline V CDR1 and CDR2: KGHSH, LQKENI. The CDR3 here is CASSPRSRDRAFTDTQYF. CDR3 DNA: TGTGCCAGCTCACCAAGGAGCCGGGACAGGGCTTTCACAGATACGCAGTATTTT.

CDR3 DNA sequence: TGTGCCAGCAGTCGGGGACCGGCTGCGTTATACAATGAGCAGTTCTTC. This sequence encodes CASSRGPAALYNEQFF. This chain links TRBV6-6 with TRBJ2-1; the D gene could be TRBD1 or TRBD2 (5 bases each). The V gene lost 5 bases and the J gene lost 4 bases, with 18 bases spanning the gap. Per the germline V gene, CDR1 is MNHNY and CDR2 is SVGAGI (reference sequence). The CDR3 loop spans 16 amino acids.

Regarding this clonotype: Given a much more abundant clone one base away, this may be a read error. The chain employs TRBV6-6 and TRBJ1-1; no clear D gene. Deletions cut 1 base from V and 4 bases from J, with 13 bases between. Germline CDR1 MNHNY, CDR2 SVGAGI (reference sequence). There are 15 residues in the CDR3. The CDR3 DNA reads as TGTGCCAGCAGTTACTTGGGTGGGGTGACCACTGAAGCTTTCTTT. As protein: CASSYLGGVTTEAFF.

This clonotype was seen repeatedly, ten times or more. The chain joins TRBV7-2 to TRBJ2-6; possible D gene TRBD1, 5 bases. The CDR3 totals 18 residues. From germline, CDR1 is SGHTA and CDR2 FQGNSA. Trimming stripped 5 bases from V and 0 bases from J, with 17 bases between. This CDR3 is CASSIFRVPSSGANVLTF. DNA of the CDR3: TGTGCCAGCAGCATATTCAGGGTACCAAGCTCTGGGGCCAACGTCCTGACTTTC.

A remark on this clonotype: A clone one base away is much larger, so this may be a read error. The chain combines TRBV7-2 with TRBJ2-7, with D tentatively TRBD1 (5 bases). The V end was cut by 1 base, the J end by 3 bases, with 13 bases between. Germline lookup yields CDR1 SGHTA and CDR2 FQGNSA. The CDR3 loop spans 15 amino acids. Written as DNA, the CDR3 is TGTGCCAGCAGCTTAGAGGCAGGGAATGGCTACGAGCAGTACGTC. This translates into CASSLEAGNGYEQYV.

This clonotype was observed at least ten times. The CDR3, as DNA: TGTGCCAGCAGGGACAGGGGAAGCAATCAGCCCCAGCATTTT. Translated, it gives CASRDRGSNQPQHF. The chain uses TRBV2 and TRBJ1-5; 9 positions agree with TRBD1. The V segment lost 6 bases and the J segment 1 base; nucleotides outside the gene matches: 1. The CDR3 runs 14 residues. Germline V gene sequence: CDR1 SNHLY, CDR2 FYNNEI.

This clonotype has at least ten counts. The J gene is TRBJ1-5, the V gene TRBV27; D is unresolved. Trimming stripped 4 bases from V and 0 bases from J, with 7 bases between. This CDR3 has 14 amino acids. Germline CDR1 and CDR2: MNHEY and SMNVEV (reference sequence). DNA for the CDR3: TGTGCCAGCAGTTCGTACGGTAGCAATCAGCCCCAGCATTTT. It codes for CASSSYGSNQPQHF.

Concerning this clonotype itself: At one end, the junction sequence differs from germline, possibly due to a read error. This chain connects TRBV12-3 or TRBV12-4 to TRBJ2-5, with unresolved D. The CDR3 totals 16 residues. The CDR3 sequence: CAGSSVGRPVQETQYF. The CDR3 DNA sequence: TGTGCCGGCAGTTCCGTGGGCCGGCCAGTCCAAGAGACCCAGTACTTC.

Only a few counts were recorded for this clonotype. The rearrangement joins TRBV23-1 to TRBJ2-7, with TRBD1 matching over 7 bases. TRBV23-1 is assigned to the ORF class and has an uncertain function. J was trimmed by 5 bases and V by 3 bases; bases with no gene match: 13. The CDR3 loop spans 16 amino acids. CDR3 nucleotides: TGCGCCAGCAGTCAGACAGACCGGACAGGAGTTAACGAGCAGTACTTC. It translates to CASSQTDRTGVNEQYF.

The table lists this clonotype with many counts. The chain has TRBV7-8 and TRBJ2-3; 13 bases align to TRBD2. The CDR3 consists of 17 residues. With 2 bases clipped from V and 4 bases from J, the junction kept 6 bases outside the gene matches. The germline gives CDR1 SGHVS, CDR2 FQNEAQ. CDR3 in amino acids: CASSLPRLAGGPDTQYF. The CDR3, as DNA: TGTGCCAGCAGCTTACCGAGACTAGCGGGGGGCCCAGATACGCAGTATTTT.

Turning to this clonotype: Its ends do not fully match the called genes, so a read error is possible. The chain combines TRBV6-2 or TRBV6-3 with TRBJ2-5; 10 bases align to TRBD2. The length of the CDR3 is 15 residues. Germline values: CDR1 MNHEY, CDR2 SVGEGT. CDR3 residues: CASSYGLAGAETLYF. The CDR3 DNA reads TGTGCCAGCAGTTACGGCCTAGCGGGGGCCGAGACCCTGTACTTC.

The rearrangement joins TRBV7-3 to TRBJ2-6, with D perhaps TRBD1 or TRBD2 (5 bases each). V was shortened by 5 bases and J by 2 bases, with 13 bases between the two germline ends. The CDR3 sequence is 16 residues long. Per the germline V gene, CDR1 is SGHTA and CDR2 is FQGTGA. The chain's CDR3 is CASSPRQGAGANVLTF. In DNA, the CDR3 is TGTGCCAGCAGCCCCCGTCAGGGAGCTGGGGCCAACGTCCTGACTTTC.

Ten or more counts support this clonotype. The V and J genes are TRBV29-1 and TRBJ2-5; D gene ambiguous. CDR3 length equals 12 residues. Germline CDR1 SQVTM, CDR2 ANQGSEA. The V gene lost 4 bases and the J gene lost 5 bases, with 11 bases spanning the gap. This CDR3 reads CSVGGLSETQYF. The CDR3 bases are TGCAGCGTTGGAGGCCTGTCGGAGACCCAGTACTTC.

This clonotype was seen at least ten times. This rearrangement joins TRBV20-1 to TRBJ2-1; 7 positions agree with TRBD1. With 0 bases clipped from V and 7 bases from J, the junction kept 6 bases outside the gene matches. The CDR3 is made up of 14 amino acids. Per the germline V gene, CDR1 is DFQATT and CDR2 is SNEGSKA (reference sequence). CDR3 in amino acids: CSARDLRGPNEQFF. The DNA of the CDR3 is TGCAGTGCTAGAGACTTGAGGGGGCCTAATGAGCAGTTCTTC.

This clonotype was detected only a few times. This sequence joins TRBV28 and TRBJ2-7; tentatively, D is TRBD1 (5 bases). V lost 2 bases and J lost 3, with 8 bases in between. The CDR3 totals 13 residues. Germline V gene data show CDR1 as MDHEN and CDR2 as SYDVKM. The CDR3, as DNA: TGTGCCAGCAGTTTACAGGGTGACTACGAGCAGTACGTC. Translation: CASSLQGDYEQYV.